This TCR beta chain came from a study of OX40 agonist ivuxolimab in advanced cancers. Concerning the study at large: Ivuxolimab was a fully human IgG2 agonistic monoclonal antibody targeting the costimulatory receptor OX40 (CD134). Prior anti-PD-1, anti-PD-L1 or anti-CTLA-4 therapy was permitted, and checkpoint inhibitors had been received by less than 45% of dose-escalation patients. Among the 52 dose-escalation patients, about 20 had hepatocellular carcinoma, some 15 melanoma, 9 renal cell carcinoma and 9 head and neck cancer. Partial responses were achieved by three dose-escalation patients, of whom one had hepatocellular carcinoma and two had cutaneous melanoma. The paper covers the monotherapy dose-escalation part of the phase I ivuxolimab trial, which included N ≈ 54 patients. Intravenous ivuxolimab was administered to patients every 2 weeks at six dose levels: 0.01, 0.1, 0.3, 1.5, 3 and 10 mg/kg. In the dose-escalation cohort, 70% to 85% of patients were male, and the mean age was roughly 60 years with a range of roughly 20 to 85. Peripheral TCRbeta sequencing was intended to test whether TCR sequence diversity was altered and clonal T-cell expansion was caused by ivuxolimab. Results the study describes overall, beyond this receptor: After ivuxolimab, CD8+ T cells had more expanded clones than CD4+ T cells on average. In partial responders in the 0.1-3.0 mg/kg groups, normalized peripheral clonal expansion was found to be among the lowest, especially among CD8+ T cells. Clonal expansion of both CD4+ and CD8+ blood T cells was observed from baseline to week 6 at doses 0.1 to 3.0 mg/kg. The antigen specificity of the peripheral T cells that underwent clonal expansion was not determined. Low levels of normalized T-cell clonal expansion were also seen in some patients who did not respond.

The trial excluded patients who had a history of autoimmune disease or who were on systemic immunosuppression. In every dose cohort, peripheral blood was drawn for TCR sequencing at baseline, cycle 4 day 1, and cycle 7 day 1. The samples were drawn from a first-in-human, open-label, multicenter phase I dose-escalation trial of ivuxolimab. Adults with locally advanced or metastatic head and neck squamous cell, hepatocellular, melanoma or renal cell carcinoma were enrolled in the trial. Before TCR sequencing, CD4+ T cells and CD8+ T cells from peripheral blood were sorted into separate populations. To sequence the TCRbeta CDR3 region, genomic DNA was isolated from the sorted cells. The immunoSEQ Assay was used to sequence the TCRbeta CDR3 regions. This is the immuneACCESS table as TCRdb keeps it, with only in-frame sequences that have V and J called. A part of the clones is gone; compared with another copy, unresolved V genes explain less than half, and the rest is unexplained. This sample lists approximately 74,000 clones; roughly 89% were detected once. The top ten clonotypes cover about 11% of the sample.

The junction shows trimming of 3 bases on V and 6 bases on J, plus 11 bases between the germline ends. CDR1 SEHNR and CDR2 FQNEAQ are derived from the germline V gene (reference sequence). Taken from cysteine to phenylalanine, the CDR3 has 13 residues. Just the 39-base CDR3 DNA is kept, in frame starting at base 1. In its sample, this clone was seen a few times. What this receptor recognizes is not known. No base quality values were provided; no much bigger clone lies one nucleotide off. Sequencing was performed on CD4+ or CD8+ T cells sorted from blood, taken in a trial of the OX40 agonist ivuxolimab. Recombination linked TRBV7-9 to TRBJ1-1; no D gene call is confident. The sequence came from an adult with an advanced solid tumor such as melanoma, head and neck, liver or kidney cancer. CDR3 loop: CASSLIPDAEAFF. The base sequence is TGTGCCAGCAGCTTGATTCCAGACGCTGAAGCTTTCTTT.